The 11 T cell receptor beta chains presented below share a single source sample, sequenced in a study of blood T cells in healthy people across ages. Primers used in a second PCR of roughly 7 to 12 cycles were a sample-barcoded 5' primer and a J-beta primer mix. TCRdb reanalysed the 5' RACE reads using MiXCR and keeps one entry per CDR3 protein. The sample has 1.4 million or so distinct CDR3 sequences; 40% to 45% are singletons. Sequenced sample: blood. These receptors were obtained from a woman between 18 and 30 years old in good health.

This chain uses TRBV6-6 with TRBJ2-3; 12 bases line up with TRBD2. V lost 6 bases and J lost 2; bases outside the gene matches: 6. The CDR3 extends over 16 amino acids. The V gene's germline CDR1 is MNHNY and CDR2 SVGAGI (reference sequence). The CDR3, as DNA: TGTGCCAGCAGATCTAGCGGGAGGGAGGACACAGATACGCAGTATTTT. This translates into CASRSSGREDTDTQYF.

The rearrangement links TRBV7-9 to TRBJ2-6, with D possibly being TRBD1 (6 bases). V lost 1 base and J 0 bases, leaving 13 bases between the germline ends. The germline V gene has CDR1 SEHNR and CDR2 FQNEAQ (reference sequence). The CDR3 runs to 18 residues. CDR3 in DNA: TGTGCCAGCAGCTTAGAAGGGGGTAAAGTCTCTGGGGCCAACGTCCTGACTTTC. Translating it yields CASSLEGGKVSGANVLTF. The full variable domain, in which reference TRBV7-9 and TRBJ2-6 provide the parts outside the CDR3, is DTGVSQNPRHKITKRGQNVTFRCDPISEHNRLYWYRQTLGQGPEFLTYFQNEAQLEKSRLLSDRFSAERPKGSFSTLEIQRTEQGDSAMYLCASSLEGGKVSGANVLTFGAGSRLTVL.

Concerning this clonotype itself: This may be a read error, as it is one base from a much larger clone. The chain has TRBV5-6 and TRBJ2-3; 8 nucleotides line up with TRBD1. The V and J ends lost 5 bases and 2 bases, in that order; junction bases with no gene match: 4. The CDR3 is made up of 14 amino acids. CDR1 and CDR2 (germline): SGHDT, YYEEEE. CDR3 sequence reads: CASSRDRPTDTQYF. The CDR3 DNA follows: TGTGCCAGCAGTAGGGACAGGCCCACAGATACGCAGTATTTT.

The chain employs TRBV15 and TRBJ2-1; no reliable D call. Per germline, CDR1 LNHNV and CDR2 YYDKDF (reference sequence). Trimming took 0 bases from V and 3 from J, leaving 3 bases between them. The CDR3 has 13 amino acids. The CDR3 nucleotides are TGTGCCACCAGCAGAGATAACTACAATGAGCAGTTCTTC. It translates to CATSRDNYNEQFF. The full variable domain, in which reference TRBV15 and TRBJ2-1 provide the parts outside the CDR3, is DAMVIQNPRYQVTQFGKPVTLSCSQTLNHNVMYWYQQKSSQAPKLLFHYYDKDFNNEADTPDNFQSRRPNTSFCFLDIRSPGLGDTAMYLCATSRDNYNEQFFGPGTRLTVL.

This chain uses TRBV6-6 with TRBJ1-1; the D is unclear. With 11 bases removed from V and 1 base from J, the gap between germline ends came to 14 bases. CDR3 length: 13 amino acids. Germline CDR1 MNHNY, CDR2 SVGAGI (reference sequence). The CDR3 loop reads CALSLSKNTEAFF. CDR3 nucleotide sequence: TGTGCCTTAAGTTTGTCCAAGAACACTGAAGCTTTCTTT.

The chain is built from TRBV11-2 and TRBJ2-1, with D hard to call. The germline gives CDR1 SGHAT, CDR2 FQNNGV. V was cut by 4 bases and J by 0 bases, with 10 bases left in between. CDR3 length: 15 residues. CDR3 in amino acids: CASSYDKSSYNEQFF. The CDR3 DNA reads TGTGCCAGCAGCTACGACAAGAGCTCCTACAATGAGCAGTTCTTC.

The V gene is TRBV13, the J gene TRBJ1-2, with 7 bases aligning to TRBD1. CDR1 and CDR2 from the germline V gene are PRHDT and FYEKMQ (reference sequence). The CDR3 has 17 amino acids. Unmatched junction bases numbered 16, after V lost 5 bases and J lost 4 bases. CDR3 bases: TGTGCCAGCAGCCTGTCGGGGTGGGACAGTTCTAGCTATGGCTACACCTTC. Translating gives CASSLSGWDSSSYGYTF.

CDR3 DNA: TGTGCCAGCAGTCCGGGGAGTTGGGACGAGCAGTACTTC. Its translation is CASSPGSWDEQYF. The chain couples TRBV12-3 or TRBV12-4 to TRBJ2-7; D is perhaps TRBD2 (5 bases). This CDR3 has 13 residues. With 5 bases removed from V and 5 bases from J, the gap between germline ends came to 13 bases.

The V call is TRBV6-6, the J call TRBJ1-1; a weak D match, TRBD1 (6 bases). V lost 2 bases and J 6 bases, leaving 7 bases between the germline ends. The CDR3 extends over 12 amino acids. CDR1 is MNHNY and CDR2 is SVGAGI in the germline V gene (reference sequence). CDR3 nucleotide sequence: TGTGCCAGCAGTTACGAGGGGGCTGAAGCTTTCTTT. Translating it yields CASSYEGAEAFF.

This chain links TRBV25-1 with TRBJ1-2; tentatively, D is TRBD1 (6 bases). CDR3 length: 16 amino acids. Germline V CDR1 and CDR2: MGHDK, SYGVNS. V was shortened by 4 bases and J by 1 base, with 16 bases between the two germline ends. CDR3 coding DNA: TGTGCCAGCAGTGGAGCGGACAGACCGTTTAACTATGGCTACACCTTC. This codes for CASSGADRPFNYGYTF.

V usage is TRBV2 and J usage is TRBJ1-1; D gene unclear. The CDR3 runs to 11 residues. Germline V lookup: CDR1 SNHLY, CDR2 FYNNEI. V was cut by 4 bases and J by 8 bases, with 8 bases left in between. In nucleotides, the CDR3 is TGTGCCAGCAGTGGTCTCGGAGAAGCTTTCTTT. This gives the protein CASSGLGEAFF. Drawing the rest from reference TRBV2 and TRBJ1-1, the complete variable domain is EPEVTQTPSHQVTQMGQEVILRCVPISNHLYFYWYRQILGQKVEFLVSFYNNEISEKSEIFDDQFSVERPDGSNFTLKIRSTKLEDSAMYFCASSGLGEAFFGQGTRLTVV.